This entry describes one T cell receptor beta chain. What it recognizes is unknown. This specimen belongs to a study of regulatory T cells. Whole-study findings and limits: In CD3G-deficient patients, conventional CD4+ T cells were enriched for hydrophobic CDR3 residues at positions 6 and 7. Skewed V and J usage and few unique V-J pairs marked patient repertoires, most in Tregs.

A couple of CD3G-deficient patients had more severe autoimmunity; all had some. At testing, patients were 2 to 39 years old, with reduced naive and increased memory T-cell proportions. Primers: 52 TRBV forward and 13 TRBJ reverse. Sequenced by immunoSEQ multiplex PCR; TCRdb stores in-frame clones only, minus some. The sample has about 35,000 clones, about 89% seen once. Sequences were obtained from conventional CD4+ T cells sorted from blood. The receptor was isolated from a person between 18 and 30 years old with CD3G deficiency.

In DNA, the CDR3 is TGCAGTGCCGTCAGAGGGAATGAGCAGTTCTTC. Translated, it gives CSAVRGNEQFF. This rearrangement joins TRBV20-1 to TRBJ2-1; a possible D gene is TRBD2 (5 bases). Germline V CDR1 and CDR2: DFQATT, SNEGSKA (reference sequence). The CDR3 spans 11 residues. Trimming stripped 6 bases from V and 7 bases from J, with 10 bases between.